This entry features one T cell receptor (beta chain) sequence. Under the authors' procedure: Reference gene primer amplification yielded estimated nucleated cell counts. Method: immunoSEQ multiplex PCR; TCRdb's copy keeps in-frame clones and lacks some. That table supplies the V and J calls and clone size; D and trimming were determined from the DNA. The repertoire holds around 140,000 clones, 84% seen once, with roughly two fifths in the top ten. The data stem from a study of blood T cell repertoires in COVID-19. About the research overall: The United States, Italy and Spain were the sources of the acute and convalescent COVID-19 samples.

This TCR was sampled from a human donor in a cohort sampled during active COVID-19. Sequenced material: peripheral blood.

CDR3 region: CASSQESGWLGANENIQYF. The CDR3 nucleotides read TGTGCCAGCAGCCAAGAAAGTGGGTGGTTGGGGGCGAATGAAAACATTCAGTACTTC. The chain recombines TRBV3-1 (or the pseudogene TRBV3-2) with TRBJ2-4; tentatively, D is TRBD1 (6 bases). The CDR3 loop spans 19 amino acids. Germline V gene data show CDR1 as LGHDT and CDR2 as YNNKEL (reference sequence). The germline V and J ends were trimmed by 0 bases and 5 bases, with 23 bases remaining between them.